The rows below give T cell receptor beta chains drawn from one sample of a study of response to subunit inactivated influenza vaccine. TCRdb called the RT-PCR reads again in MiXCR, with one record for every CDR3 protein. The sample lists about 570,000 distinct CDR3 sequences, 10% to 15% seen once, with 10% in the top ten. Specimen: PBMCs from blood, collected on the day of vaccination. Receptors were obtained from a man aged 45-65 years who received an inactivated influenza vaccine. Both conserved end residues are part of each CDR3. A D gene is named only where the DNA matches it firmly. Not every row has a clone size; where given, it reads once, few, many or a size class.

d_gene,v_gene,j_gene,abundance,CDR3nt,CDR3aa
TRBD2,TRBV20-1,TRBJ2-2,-,TGCAGTGCTAGAGGATCAACGGGACTAGCGAACACCGGGGAGCTGTTTTTT,CSARGSTGLANTGELFF
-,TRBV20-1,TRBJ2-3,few,TGCAGTGCTAACTCAGGGTTAGATACGCAGTATTTT,CSANSGLDTQYF
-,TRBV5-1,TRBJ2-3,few,TGCGCCAGCAGCTTGGTCGGAGTAGCTCCAGATACGCAGTATTTT,CASSLVGVAPDTQYF
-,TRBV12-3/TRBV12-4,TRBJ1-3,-,TGTGCCAGCAAGAGTGGAGGGGGGCACTCTGGAAACACCATATATTTT,CASKSGGGHSGNTIYF
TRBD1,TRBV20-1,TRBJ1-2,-,TGCAGCGCCACCAGCCTGGGACAGGGGGCGGGTGGCTACACCTTC,CSATSLGQGAGGYTF
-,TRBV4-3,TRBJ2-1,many,TGCGCCAGCAGCCAAGAAAGGGGCGGTCTGGGTGAGCAGTTCTTC,CASSQERGGLGEQFF
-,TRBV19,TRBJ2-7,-,TGTGCCAGTACCGGTTCCCCGGGAGACCGCTACGAGCAGTACTTC,CASTGSPGDRYEQYF
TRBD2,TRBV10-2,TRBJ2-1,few,TGCGCCAGCATGCTAGCGGGGGGGCCAAGGAATGAGCAGTTCTTC,CASMLAGGPRNEQFF
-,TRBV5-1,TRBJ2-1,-,TGCGCCAGCAGCTTAAGAAGTGGGGTTAATGAGCAGTTCTTC,CASSLRSGVNEQFF
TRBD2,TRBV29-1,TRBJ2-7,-,TGCAGCGTCCTTGCTCGCATGGGGTTCGCGGGAGGACTCCAAGCCGAGCAGTACTTC,CSVLARMGFAGGLQAEQYF
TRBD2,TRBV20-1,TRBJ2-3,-,TGCAGTGCGCCGGGGGGGCCTACGCAGTATTTT,CSAPGGPTQYF
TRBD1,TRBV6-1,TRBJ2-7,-,TGTGCCAGCAGCAAACGACCGGGACAGGGAGCCTACGAGCAGTACTTC,CASSKRPGQGAYEQYF
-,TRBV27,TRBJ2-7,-,TGTGCCAGCAGTTTAGGGGGGGCAAAGCAGTACTTC,CASSLGGAKQYF
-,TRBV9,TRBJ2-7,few,TGTGCCAGCAGGGCGGACGGGGGCTCCGAGCAGTACTTC,CASRADGGSEQYF
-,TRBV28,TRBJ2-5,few,TGTGCCAGCGGAAAAGAGAGGTACTTC,CASGKERYF
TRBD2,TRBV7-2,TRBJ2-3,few,TGTGCCAGCAGCTGGGGACTAGCATCGGATACGCAGTATTTT,CASSWGLASDTQYF
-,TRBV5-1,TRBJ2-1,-,TGCGCCAGCAGCTTAGGCCCGGGAGAGTTCAATGAGCAGTTCTTC,CASSLGPGEFNEQFF
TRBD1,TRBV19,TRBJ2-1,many,TGTGCCAGTAGTATAGCTCTACGGGGGACAGGGCCCTACAATGAGCAGTTCTTC,CASSIALRGTGPYNEQFF
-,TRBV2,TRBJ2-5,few,TGTGCCAGCAGTGCTCAAAGTGTCAGGGGTGAGACCCAGTACTTC,CASSAQSVRGETQYF
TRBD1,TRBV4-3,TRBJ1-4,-,TGCGCCAGCAGCCCAGGCCCAGGGGGCACCAATGAAAAACTGTTTTTT,CASSPGPGGTNEKLFF
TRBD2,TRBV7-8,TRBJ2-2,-,TGTGCCAGCAGCTTAGTTTATAGCGGGTCTTCCACCGGGGAGCTGTTTTTT,CASSLVYSGSSTGELFF
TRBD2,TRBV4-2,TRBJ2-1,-,TGTGCCAGCAGCCAAGAGCCGGGACTAGCGGGAGTGGGCTCCTACAATGAGCAGTTCTTC,CASSQEPGLAGVGSYNEQFF
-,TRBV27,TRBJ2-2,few,TGTGCCAGCAGTTTATCGTGGGTTCACGGGACCGGGGAGCTGTTTTTT,CASSLSWVHGTGELFF
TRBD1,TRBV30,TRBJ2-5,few,TGTGCCTGGAGTCAGGGACAGATTCAAGAGACCCAGTACTTC,CAWSQGQIQETQYF
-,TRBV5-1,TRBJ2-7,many,TGCGCCAGCAGCCAGTCAGGGGGGTCCTACGAGCAGTACTTC,CASSQSGGSYEQYF
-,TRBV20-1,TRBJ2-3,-,TGCAGTGCTAGAAGTATGGGCGGGCCGAGCGGCGATACGCAGTATTTT,CSARSMGGPSGDTQYF
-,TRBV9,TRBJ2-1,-,TGTGCCAGCAGCGTAGAAGGTATCCCGGGGGATGAGCAGTTCTTC,CASSVEGIPGDEQFF
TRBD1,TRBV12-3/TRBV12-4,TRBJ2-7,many,TGTGCCAGCAGCCCAACGGGACAGAAGTCGTACGAGCAGTACTTC,CASSPTGQKSYEQYF
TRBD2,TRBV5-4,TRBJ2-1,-,TGTGCCAGCAGCCTCGGCACTAGCGGGAGGGCCATAGTGCAGTTCTTC,CASSLGTSGRAIVQFF
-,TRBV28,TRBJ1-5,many,TGTGCCAGCAGTCCACCAGTTAATCAGCCCCAGCATTTT,CASSPPVNQPQHF
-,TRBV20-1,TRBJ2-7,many,TGCAGTGCTCCCAAGTCGGGGGGCGTCTACGAGCAGTACTTC,CSAPKSGGVYEQYF
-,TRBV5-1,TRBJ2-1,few,TGCGCCAGCAGCATTTCCAGGGAGCATGAGCAGTTCTTC,CASSISREHEQFF
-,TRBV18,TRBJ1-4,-,TGTGCCAGCTCACCCGTAGGACGGACTAATGAAAAACTGTTTTTT,CASSPVGRTNEKLFF
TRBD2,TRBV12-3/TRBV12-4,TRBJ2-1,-,TGTGCCAGCAGTCGGACCGGGACTAGCGGGCCCTACGGCACCCACAATGAGCAGTTCTTC,CASSRTGTSGPYGTHNEQFF
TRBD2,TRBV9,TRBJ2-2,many,TGTGCCAGCAGCGTCGGCGGGAGGAACACCGGGGAGCTGTTTTTT,CASSVGGRNTGELFF
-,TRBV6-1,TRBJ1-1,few,TGTGCCAGCAGTCCCCTCAGCTCGTCTGAAGCTTTCTTT,CASSPLSSSEAFF
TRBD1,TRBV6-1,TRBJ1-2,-,TGTGCCAGTACCTCAGGGGGCGCTTATGGCTACACCTTC,CASTSGGAYGYTF
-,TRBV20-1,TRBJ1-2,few,TGCAGTGCTTCCGGGAACTATGGCTACACCTTC,CSASGNYGYTF
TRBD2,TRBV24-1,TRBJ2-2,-,TGTGCCACCAGTGATTTGACTAGCGGGAGTGACACCGGGGAGCTGTTTTTT,CATSDLTSGSDTGELFF
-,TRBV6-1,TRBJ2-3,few,TGTGCCAGCACCCCAATGGACATCACTCTCACAGATACGCAGTATTTT,CASTPMDITLTDTQYF
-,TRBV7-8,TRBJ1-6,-,TGTGCCAGCACCCAGATGGGGGTCTCCTATAATTCACCCCTCCACTTT,CASTQMGVSYNSPLHF
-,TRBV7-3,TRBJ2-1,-,TGTGCCAGCAGCTTAGTCTCGCGAGATGAGCAGTTCTTC,CASSLVSRDEQFF
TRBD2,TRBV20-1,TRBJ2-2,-,TGCAGTGCTAAAGGGTGGCTAGCGGGGATATCCGGGGAGCTGTTTTTT,CSAKGWLAGISGELFF